These 29 T cell receptor beta chains came from one sample sequenced in a study of blood T cell repertoires in COVID-19. Profiled with immunoSEQ multiplex PCR; TCRdb holds only in-frame clones, not every one. The sample lists approximately 250,000 clones; under 90% were seen once. Sample: PBMCs or T cells enriched from blood (not recorded which). These receptors all stem from a man younger than 40 with acute COVID-19.

This chain uses TRBV6-5 with TRBJ1-1; D is possibly TRBD1 (5 bases). V lost 4 bases, J lost 0 bases, and 6 bases lay in between. CDR1 MNHEY and CDR2 SVGAGI come from the germline V gene. The CDR3 length is 13 residues. The chain's CDR3 is CASSSGLNTEAFF. The CDR3 DNA sequence: TGTGCCAGCAGTTCAGGGTTGAACACTGAAGCTTTCTTT.

This clone has a single count. This chain joins TRBV18 and TRBJ2-7; TRBD1 matches at 7 bases. Germline lookup yields CDR1 KGHSH and CDR2 LQKENI. This CDR3 is 13 amino acids long. Losses at the gene ends were 3 bases for V and 7 bases for J; bases not matched to a gene: 6. The CDR3 bases are TGTGCCAGCTCACCCAACACAGGGGAGGAGCAGTACGTC. Residues: CASSPNTGEEQYV.

The chain links TRBV7-3 to TRBJ2-2; weak D call: TRBD2 (5 bases). Trimming took 6 bases from V and 3 from J, leaving 17 bases between them. Germline V gives CDR1 SGHTA, CDR2 FQGTGA. CDR3 size: 16 residues. The CDR3 DNA is TGTGCCAGCAGTCCTTGGGAAAGGCGGGACACCGGGGAGCTGTTTTTT. Translation: CASSPWERRDTGELFF. The full variable domain, in which reference TRBV7-3 and TRBJ2-2 provide the parts outside the CDR3, is GAGVSQTPSNKVTEKGKYVELRCDPISGHTALYWYRQSLGQGPEFLIYFQGTGAADDSGLPNDRFFAVRPEGSVSTLKIQRTERGDSAVYLCASSPWERRDTGELFFGEGSRLTVL.

Many counts were recorded for this clone. The gene calls are TRBV7-9 and TRBJ2-4; TRBD1 is a possible D gene (6 bases). Germline V gene data show CDR1 as SEHNR and CDR2 as FQNEAQ (reference sequence). The CDR3 has 14 amino acids. The V and J ends lost 5 bases and 6 bases respectively, with 14 bases between them. The DNA of the CDR3 is TGTGCCAGCAGCACGCGGACAGTTGGAAACATTCAGTACTTC. Translating it yields CASSTRTVGNIQYF.

This clone occurred many times. The rearrangement uses TRBV18 and TRBJ1-6; D possibly corresponds to TRBD1 (6 bases). This CDR3 is 15 amino acids long. Germline assignment: CDR1 KGHSH and CDR2 LQKENI. Trimming shortened V by 4 bases and J by 5 bases, and 12 bases separated the two germline ends. The CDR3 region has the DNA TGTGCCAGCTCACTAAAGGACAGTCATAATTCACCCCTCCACTTT. Protein product: CASSLKDSHNSPLHF.

The CDR3 nucleotides are TGCGCCAGCAGTCTCAGGCCGGGACTACCTACCACTAGCACAGATACGCAGTATTTT. Translated, it gives CASSLRPGLPTTSTDTQYF. The genes are TRBV5-1 and TRBJ2-3, with TRBD2 matching over 7 bases. The V gene end was trimmed by 5 bases and the J gene end by 0 bases; junction bases not matched to a gene: 18. Germline CDR1 is SGHRS and CDR2 is YFSETQ. The CDR3 is made up of 19 amino acids.

J is TRBJ2-1 and V is TRBV11-3; 7 positions match TRBD2. This CDR3 has 15 residues. Trimming at V came to 5 bases and at J to 7 bases, leaving 11 bases not matched to a gene. Germline CDR1 is SGHNT and CDR2 is YENEEA. The CDR3 DNA follows: TGTGCCAGCAGCCTGGCGGGAGCCTTATTGAATGAGCAGTTCTTC. Translated: CASSLAGALLNEQFF.

The genes are TRBV27 and TRBJ2-1, with a possible D match to TRBD2 (5 bases). The CDR3 has 14 amino acids. V was clipped by 4 bases and J by 2 bases, with 9 bases between them. The germline gives CDR1 MNHEY, CDR2 SMNVEV (reference sequence). CDR3 DNA: TGTGCCAGCAGTTATAGCGAGGCCTACAATGAGCAGTTCTTC. Protein product: CASSYSEAYNEQFF.

The rearrangement uses TRBV21-1 and TRBJ1-2; TRBD1 is taken as the D call from the table, unchecked against the DNA. TRBV21-1 is a recognized pseudogene. This CDR3 is built from 15 residues. DNA of the CDR3: TGTGCCAGCAGCAAAGTGGCGGACAGGGGCTATGGCTACACCTTC. It translates to CASSKVADRGYGYTF.

The V call is TRBV28, the J call TRBJ1-3, with a tentative D call TRBD1 (5 bases). Per germline, CDR1 MDHEN and CDR2 SYDVKM. V was trimmed by 4 bases and J by 2 bases, leaving 12 bases between them. The CDR3 runs 15 residues. CDR3 residues: CASSSPGTTGNTIYF. CDR3 nucleotide sequence: TGTGCCAGCAGTTCACCAGGGACTACTGGAAACACCATATATTTT.

The V call is TRBV7-8, the J call TRBJ2-5; D call uncertain. This CDR3 region has 13 residues. Germline CDR1 SGHVS, CDR2 FQNEAQ. Trimming removed 5 bases at V and 5 bases at J, with 12 bases between. The CDR3 DNA reads TGTGCCAGCAGCCGTTCCGAGGTCGAGACCCAGTACTTC. Amino acids: CASSRSEVETQYF. Looking up the rest from reference TRBV7-8 and TRBJ2-5 gives the full variable domain: GAGVSQSPRYKVAKRGQDVALRCDPISGHVSLFWYQQALGQGPEFLTYFQNEAQLDKSGLPSDRFFAERPEGSVSTLKIQRTQQEDSAVYLCASSRSEVETQYFGPGTRLLVL.

The chain is built from TRBV9 and TRBJ1-5; D gene ambiguous. Trimming left V 0 bases short and J 3 bases short, with 10 bases between. The CDR3 extends over 15 amino acids. Per germline, CDR1 SGDLS and CDR2 YYNGEE. The CDR3 loop reads CASSVGPGDNQPQHF. DNA for the CDR3: TGTGCCAGCAGCGTAGGGCCAGGTGACAATCAGCCCCAGCATTTT.

The chain carries TRBV7-9 and TRBJ1-5; 9 bases align to TRBD1. The CDR3 has 15 amino acids. V shed 1 base, J shed 2 bases, and the junction held 0 bases outside the gene matches. Looked up from germline, CDR1 is SEHNR and CDR2 is FQNEAQ (reference sequence). CDR3 DNA sequence: TGTGCCAGCAGCTTAGGGACAGGGGGCAATCAGCCCCAGCATTTT. Translating gives CASSLGTGGNQPQHF.

The chain carries TRBV6-5 and TRBJ2-7; 8 bases agree with TRBD2. This CDR3 comprises 13 residues. Unmatched junction bases numbered 6, after V lost 5 bases and J lost 6 bases. CDR1 is MNHEY and CDR2 is SVGAGI in the germline V gene. Written as DNA, the CDR3 is TGTGCCAGCAGTCGCCCGGGGGGGCTCGAGCAGTACGTC. Encoded protein: CASSRPGGLEQYV.

On this clone: Different DNA sequences within this sample yield the same CDR3. V and J are TRBV6-5 and TRBJ1-1; TRBD1 aligns across 11 bases. This CDR3 spans 16 amino acids. Germline assignment: CDR1 MNHEY and CDR2 SVGAGI. V lost 2 bases and J lost 4; bases outside the gene matches: 6. Here the CDR3 reads CASSYGTGGSGTEAFF. As DNA, the CDR3 is TGTGCCAGCAGTTACGGGACAGGGGGATCCGGCACTGAAGCTTTCTTT.

CDR3 protein: CASREYSNQPQHF. The CDR3 bases are TGTGCCAGCAGAGAGTATAGCAATCAGCCCCAGCATTTT. The rearrangement uses TRBV6-5 and TRBJ1-5; no reliable D call. V lost 6 bases and J 0 bases, leaving 6 bases between the germline ends. The CDR3 sequence is 13 residues long. The germline CDR1 and CDR2 sequences are MNHEY and SVGAGI.

The chain links TRBV28 to TRBJ2-1, with 7 bases identical to TRBD2. The CDR3 totals 16 residues. CDR1 MDHEN and CDR2 SYDVKM come from the germline V gene. After removal of 6 bases from V and 4 bases from J, the junction contained 12 bases not matched to a gene. CDR3 residues: CASSPLWSGAYNEQFF. The CDR3 nucleotides are TGTGCCAGCAGCCCGCTTTGGAGCGGGGCGTACAATGAGCAGTTCTTC. Filled out from reference TRBV28 and TRBJ2-1, the complete variable domain reads DVKVTQSSRYLVKRTGEKVFLECVQDMDHENMFWYRQDPGLGLRLIYFSYDVKMKEKGDIPEGYSVSREKKERFSLILESASTNQTSMYLCASSPLWSGAYNEQFFGPGTRLTVL.

This CDR3 reads CASSTLTGNYGYTF. The CDR3 DNA reads TGTGCCAGCAGCACCCTGACAGGAAACTATGGCTACACCTTC. The rearrangement uses TRBV6-5 and TRBJ1-2; perhaps TRBD1 as D (6 bases). CDR1 is MNHEY and CDR2 is SVGAGI in the germline V gene. CDR3 length: 14 amino acids. Trimming removed 6 bases from V and 2 bases from J, with 13 bases in between.

This chain connects TRBV28 to TRBJ1-3; TRBD1 might be the D (5 bases). The CDR3 is 12 residues long. Per the germline V gene, CDR1 is MDHEN and CDR2 is SYDVKM. V gave up 10 bases and J gave up 4 bases, with 11 bases separating them. This CDR3 is CATGGEGNTIYF. As DNA, the CDR3 is TGTGCCACTGGGGGGGAGGGAAACACCATATATTTT.

This clone occurred once. V is TRBV5-4 and J is TRBJ2-2; tentatively, D is TRBD1 (6 bases). V dropped 3 bases and J dropped 1 base, with 7 bases sitting between them. Germline values: CDR1 SGHNT, CDR2 YYREEE (reference sequence). The CDR3 runs 14 residues. This CDR3 is CASSSGQNTGELFF. In DNA, the CDR3 is TGTGCCAGCAGCTCGGGACAGAACACCGGGGAGCTGTTTTTT.

The CDR3 DNA follows: TGTGCCAGCCGTGGAACTAGCGGGGGCACAGATACGCAGTATTTT. Translating gives CASRGTSGGTDTQYF. The chain joins TRBV28 to TRBJ2-3; TRBD2 aligns across 10 bases. Germline CDR1 reads MDHEN; CDR2 reads SYDVKM. J was trimmed by 1 base and V by 8 bases; bases with no gene match: 6. The CDR3 has 15 amino acids.

The V gene is TRBV6-4, the J gene TRBJ1-2, with 11 bases identical to TRBD1. Trimming cost V 1 base and J 9 bases; bases outside gene matches: 10. Germline loops: CDR1 MRHNA, CDR2 SNTAGT. The CDR3 sequence is 16 residues long. The CDR3 region has the DNA TGTGCCAGCAGTGACTTGCCGGGACAGGGGGTTATGAGCTACACCTTC. This gives the protein CASSDLPGQGVMSYTF.

This rearrangement joins TRBV5-4 to TRBJ1-1; D call uncertain. The germline gives CDR1 SGHNT, CDR2 YYREEE (reference sequence). V dropped 3 bases and J dropped 1 base, with 16 bases sitting between them. The CDR3 totals 16 residues. CDR3 in amino acids: CASSSALSGPNTEAFF. The DNA for the CDR3 is TGTGCCAGCAGCTCCGCTTTAAGCGGCCCGAACACTGAAGCTTTCTTT.

The V call is TRBV24-1, the J call TRBJ2-5; tentative D call: TRBD2 (7 bases). With 7 bases removed from V and 4 bases from J, the gap between germline ends came to 18 bases. This CDR3 is 15 amino acids long. Germline loops: CDR1 KGHDR, CDR2 SFDVKD. CDR3 region: CATSIEGGAGETQYF. The CDR3 coding sequence is TGTGCCACCAGCATTGAGGGGGGGGCGGGAGAGACCCAGTACTTC.

The chain employs TRBV19 and TRBJ2-5; TRBD2 is a possible D gene (6 bases). This CDR3 is built from 14 residues. CDR1 and CDR2 (germline): LNHDA, SQIVND (reference sequence). V lost 7 bases to trimming and J lost 5 bases, with 17 bases between them. CDR3 protein: CASMAGGRMETQYF. DNA of the CDR3: TGTGCCAGTATGGCAGGAGGGCGTATGGAGACCCAGTACTTC.

This sequence joins TRBV27 and TRBJ1-4, with 8 nucleotides matching TRBD1. With 6 bases clipped from V and 4 bases from J, the junction kept 19 bases outside the gene matches. CDR1 is MNHEY, CDR2 SMNVEV, per germline (reference sequence). This CDR3 comprises 19 residues. The CDR3: CASSWVTGQGGFYNEKLFF. The CDR3 DNA reads as TGTGCCAGCAGCTGGGTAACCGGACAGGGAGGGTTTTATAATGAAAAACTGTTTTTT.

The chain combines TRBV2 with TRBJ2-1; a possible D gene is TRBD2 (6 bases). This CDR3 is built from 14 residues. The V gene's germline CDR1 is SNHLY and CDR2 FYNNEI. The V and J ends lost 6 bases and 3 bases respectively, with 12 bases between them. CDR3: CASRPPTSYNEQFF. The CDR3 coding sequence is TGTGCCAGCAGACCCCCGACTAGCTACAATGAGCAGTTCTTC.

The chain has TRBV6-1 and TRBJ2-1; 7 bases are a match to TRBD2. CDR1 and CDR2 (germline): MNHNS, SASEGT. J lost 2 bases, V lost 6 bases, and 10 bases had no gene match. The CDR3 consists of 16 residues. Here the CDR3 reads CASSETRAGPYNEQFF. The CDR3 bases are TGTGCCAGCAGCGAAACTAGAGCGGGACCCTACAATGAGCAGTTCTTC.

The chain has TRBV2 and TRBJ2-1; 9 bases align to TRBD2. J gave up 6 bases and V 0 bases, and 3 bases lay outside the gene matches. Germline CDR1 and CDR2: SNHLY and FYNNEI. The CDR3 extends over 15 amino acids. The CDR3 protein is CASSEASGSPNEQFF. In nucleotides, the CDR3 is TGTGCCAGCAGTGAAGCTAGCGGGAGTCCCAATGAGCAGTTCTTC.